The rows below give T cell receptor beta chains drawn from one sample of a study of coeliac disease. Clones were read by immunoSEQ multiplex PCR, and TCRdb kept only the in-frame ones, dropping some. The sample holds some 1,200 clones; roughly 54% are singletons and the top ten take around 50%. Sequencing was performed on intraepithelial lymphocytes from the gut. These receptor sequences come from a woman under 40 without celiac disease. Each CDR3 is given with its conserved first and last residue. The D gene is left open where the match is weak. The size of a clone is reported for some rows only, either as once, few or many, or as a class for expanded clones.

CASSLVGSGGIYNEQFF TGTGCCAGCAGCTTAGTAGGTAGCGGGGGCATCTACAATGAGCAGTTCTTC 17 TRBD2 TRBJ2-1 - TRBV7-8
CASSEGLAGYEQYF TGTGCCAGCAGCGAGGGACTAGCGGGGTACGAGCAGTACTTC 14 TRBD2 TRBJ2-7 few TRBV5-4
CASSDDRVYEQYF TGTGCCAGCAGCGACGACAGGGTCTACGAGCAGTACTTC 13 TRBD1 TRBJ2-7 - TRBV6-6
CASSQFPNYEQYF TGTGCCAGCAGCCAGTTCCCAAACTACGAGCAGTACTTC 13 - TRBJ2-7 - TRBV14
CASSKSYQGHSGNTIYF TGTGCCAGCAGCAAATCCTACCAGGGGCACTCTGGAAACACCATATATTTT 17 - TRBJ1-3 once TRBV21-1
CASSVAHGELFF TGTGCCAGTAGTGTCGCACACGGGGAGCTGTTTTTT 12 - TRBJ2-2 - TRBV19
CASNSAGGSTDTQYF TGTGCCAGCAACTCCGCGGGGGGAAGCACAGATACGCAGTATTTT 15 TRBD2 TRBJ2-3 - TRBV2
CASSVVYEQYF TGTGCCAGCAGTGTCGTCTACGAGCAGTACTTC 11 - TRBJ2-7 medium-sized TRBV6-1
CASSPGGRGRVTEAFF TGTGCCAGCAGCCCGGGGGGCAGGGGGCGCGTCACTGAAGCTTTCTTT 16 TRBD1 TRBJ1-1 - TRBV5-4
CASSLAQVGGYTF TGTGCCAGCAGTTTAGCGCAGGTTGGGGGCTACACCTTC 13 - TRBJ1-2 - TRBV28
CAISESQGMLDNEQFF TGTGCCATCAGTGAGTCTCAGGGCATGCTTGATAATGAGCAGTTCTTC 16 - TRBJ2-1 - TRBV10-3
CSARDAPEQFF TGCAGTGCTAGAGATGCGCCTGAGCAGTTCTTC 11 - TRBJ2-1 few TRBV20-1
CASSLSGTGSREQYF TGTGCCAGCAGCCTATCCGGGACAGGCTCAAGGGAGCAGTACTTC 15 TRBD1 TRBJ2-7 few TRBV5-6
CASSPNAGISSYEQYF TGTGCCAGCAGCCCGAACGCCGGTATTTCCTCGTACGAGCAGTACTTC 16 - TRBJ2-7 - TRBV5-6
CASSSLSGNTIYF TGTGCCAGCAGTTCACTCTCTGGAAACACCATATATTTT 13 - TRBJ1-3 - TRBV27
CASSLSLNRVGQPQHF TGTGCCAGCAGTTTATCCCTAAACAGGGTAGGGCAGCCCCAGCATTTT 16 - TRBJ1-5 - TRBV28
CASSLGSAPDTQYF TGTGCCAGCAGCTTGGGGAGTGCCCCAGATACGCAGTATTTT 14 - TRBJ2-3 - TRBV5-6
CASRKTGGETYEQYF TGTGCCAGTAGAAAGACAGGGGGCGAGACCTACGAGCAGTACTTC 15 TRBD1 TRBJ2-7 once TRBV19
CASSSPTGGYSNYGYTF TGTGCCAGCAGTTCACCGACAGGGGGGTACTCTAACTATGGCTACACCTTC 17 TRBD1 TRBJ1-2 few TRBV28
CASSYRQGPTGELFF TGTGCCAGCAGTTACCGACAGGGCCCCACCGGGGAGCTGTTTTTT 15 TRBD1 TRBJ2-2 - TRBV6-6
CASSGIWGSEGEKLFF TGTGCCAGCAGTGGAATCTGGGGCTCGGAAGGTGAAAAACTGTTTTTT 16 - TRBJ1-4 large TRBV6-1
CASSRQENTEAFF TGTGCCAGCAGTCGACAGGAGAACACTGAAGCTTTCTTT 13 - TRBJ1-1 - TRBV27
CASRTLTGGSGELFF TGTGCCAGTAGAACTCTAACAGGGGGATCCGGGGAGCTGTTTTTT 15 TRBD1 TRBJ2-2 - TRBV19
CASSGTGTSGVLYNEQFF TGTGCCAGCAGCGGGACCGGGACTAGCGGGGTTCTCTACAATGAGCAGTTCTTC 18 TRBD2 TRBJ2-1 medium-sized TRBV5-4
CASSTAVQGPSTEAFF TGTGCCAGCAGCACTGCCGTACAGGGTCCGAGCACTGAAGCTTTCTTT 16 - TRBJ1-1 few TRBV7-2
CASCPDRAPYEQYF TGTGCCAGCTGCCCGGACAGGGCGCCCTACGAGCAGTACTTC 14 TRBD1 TRBJ2-7 few TRBV27
CASSPTGSYEQYF TGTGCCAGCTCACCCACGGGCTCCTACGAGCAGTACTTC 13 - TRBJ2-7 - TRBV18
CAWSVSGGTEAFF TGTGCCTGGAGTGTATCGGGGGGCACTGAAGCTTTCTTT 13 - TRBJ1-1 - TRBV30
CASSWLAGGRGDTQYF TGTGCCAGCAGCTGGTTAGCGGGGGGGCGTGGGGATACGCAGTATTTT 16 TRBD2 TRBJ2-3 - TRBV5-6
CASSLRQGAVVGTQYF TGTGCCAGCAGCTTACGACAGGGGGCTGTAGTCGGGACCCAGTACTTC 16 TRBD1 TRBJ2-5 - TRBV9
CASSPAVAGGDTQYF TGTGCCAGCTCACCAGCGGTAGCGGGAGGGGATACGCAGTATTTT 15 TRBD2 TRBJ2-3 - TRBV18
CASSYSPAGVADTQYF TGTGCCAGCAGTTACTCACCAGCGGGGGTCGCAGATACGCAGTATTTT 16 TRBD2 TRBJ2-3 - TRBV6-6
CASSQGAGGTQYF TGTGCCAGCAGCCAAGGGGCAGGGGGTACGCAGTATTTT 13 TRBD1 TRBJ2-3 - TRBV7-9
CASSFLGITRGYTF TGTGCCAGCAGCTTTCTTGGGATAACTAGGGGCTACACCTTC 14 - TRBJ1-2 - TRBV7-9
CAGIGLAGGTGELFF TGTGCCGGAATAGGACTAGCGGGGGGCACCGGGGAGCTGTTTTTT 15 TRBD2 TRBJ2-2 once TRBV2
CASSLPQVAGANVLTF TGTGCCAGCAGCTTACCACAGGTCGCTGGGGCCAACGTCCTGACTTTC 16 - TRBJ2-6 few TRBV5-8
CASSPLGYTF TGTGCCAGCAGCCCCCTCGGCTACACCTTC 10 - TRBJ1-2 - TRBV7-9
CASSQAGGNTEAFF TGCGCCAGCAGCCAGGCAGGAGGGAACACTGAAGCTTTCTTT 14 - TRBJ1-1 medium-sized TRBV4-1
CASSIAFGQGSITGELFF TGTGCCAGTAGTATAGCTTTCGGGCAGGGAAGCATCACCGGGGAGCTGTTTTTT 18 - TRBJ2-2 - TRBV19
CASSSSGGGRGNEQFF TGTGCCAGCAGCTCCTCTGGCGGGGGCCGAGGAAATGAGCAGTTCTTC 16 - TRBJ2-1 few TRBV13
CASSLFRGPYYGYTF TGTGCCAGCAGTTTATTCCGCGGGCCTTACTATGGCTACACCTTC 15 - TRBJ1-2 - TRBV28
CATRDSWNTEAFF TGTGCCACCCGGGACAGCTGGAACACTGAAGCTTTCTTT 13 TRBD1 TRBJ1-1 once TRBV2
CAWSVDSMNTEAFF TGTGCCTGGAGTGTTGACAGCATGAACACTGAAGCTTTCTTT 14 - TRBJ1-1 medium-sized TRBV30
CASSPGGGEAFF TGTGCCAGCAGCCCGGGGGGCGGGGAAGCTTTCTTT 12 - TRBJ1-1 - TRBV6-5
CASSGTGTSGVLYNEQFF TGTGCCAGCAGCGGGACCGGGACTAGCGGGGTTCTCTACAATGAGCAGTTCTTC 18 TRBD2 TRBJ2-1 - TRBV5-5
CASSDSITTGMGEQYF TGTGCCAGCAGTGATTCCATCACGACAGGGATGGGGGAGCAGTACTTC 16 TRBD1 TRBJ2-7 medium-sized TRBV6-1